The rows below give T cell receptor beta chains drawn from one sample of a study of blood T cell repertoires in COVID-19. Sequencing used immunoSEQ multiplex PCR; TCRdb keeps in-frame clones, though not all of them. The sample has some 160,000 clones, 85% seen once. Material: PBMCs or T cells enriched from blood (not recorded which). The origin of the receptors is a woman in her forties who had recovered from COVID-19. CDR3s leave out the opening cysteine and the closing phenylalanine or tryptophan. For some rows the clone size is stated as once, few or many, or as a class when expanded; others skip it.

V | size | CDR3
TRBV5-1 | - | ASSATASGRYTGELF
TRBV9 | - | ASSVDPDREGQQY
TRBV7-8 | few | ASSSQGPGEAF
TRBV5-1 | - | ASGTGDTEAF
TRBV5-1 | - | ASSLLQGAYNEQF
TRBV4-1 | once | ASSLAGGGDEQY
TRBV7-8 | many | ASSPWRLTSYNEQF
TRBV12-5 | - | ASGLTVTGTATAETQY
TRBV5-4 | - | ASSFGLSYEQY
TRBV3-1/TRBV3-2 | - | ASSQGDSPLLVDTQY
TRBV5-1 | - | ASSPGVGQNTGELF
TRBV18 | - | ASSPQTSINTGELF
TRBV18 | once | ASSPPRPGSTDTQY
TRBV5-1 | - | ASSHTGGASYEQY
TRBV7-3 | - | ASSRQGVPVTQY
TRBV19 | - | ASSIAERGTYEQY
TRBV27 | - | ASSLSLSGTGELF
TRBV4-1 | - | ASSQEFQRGFLSTDTQY
TRBV5-1 | - | ASRITSGSYEQY
TRBV7-6 | - | ASSPRGQGLYEQY
TRBV10-1 | - | ASSPGTGEDIQY
TRBV5-1 | once | ASSRGGTGYYEQY
TRBV7-9 | - | ASSLGGYYGYT
TRBV5-6 | once | ASSWGTAGSPLH
TRBV18 | - | ASSPPISGDGGELF
TRBV7-2 | - | ASTLTSTDTQY
TRBV27 | - | ASSVQGSYYGYT
TRBV7-6 | - | ASSGAHGELF
TRBV2 | - | ASSTGGFKDTQY
TRBV6-5 | - | ASSYDASGTGELF
TRBV6-5 | - | ASSLSRVYEQY
TRBV7-9 | - | ASSFGLAGGSSYEQY
TRBV29-1 | - | SLRGLAYNEQF
TRBV30 | - | AWKRTGGITELF